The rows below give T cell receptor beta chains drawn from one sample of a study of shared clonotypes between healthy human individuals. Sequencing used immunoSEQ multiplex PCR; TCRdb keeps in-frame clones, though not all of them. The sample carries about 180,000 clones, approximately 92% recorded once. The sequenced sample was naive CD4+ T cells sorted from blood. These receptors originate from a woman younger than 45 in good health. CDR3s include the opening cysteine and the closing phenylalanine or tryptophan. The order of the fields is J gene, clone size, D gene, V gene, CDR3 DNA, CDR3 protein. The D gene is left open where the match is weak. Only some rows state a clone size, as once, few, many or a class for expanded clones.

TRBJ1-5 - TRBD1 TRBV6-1 TGTGCCAGTCTCGGACAGGTTTCGCAGCCCCAGCATTTT CASLGQVSQPQHF
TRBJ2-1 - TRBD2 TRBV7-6 TGTGCCAGCAGCTACTATAGCGGGAGTGGCTACAATGAGCAGTTCTTC CASSYYSGSGYNEQFF
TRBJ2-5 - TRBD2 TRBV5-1 TGCGCCAGCAGCTCGGGACTAGCGGGAGAAGGAGAGACCCAGTACTTC CASSSGLAGEGETQYF
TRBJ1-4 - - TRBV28 TGTGCCAGCAGCCCCCCCCCGCGGTTTGATAATGAAAAACTGTTTTTT CASSPPPRFDNEKLFF
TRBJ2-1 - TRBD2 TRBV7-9 TGTGCCAGCAGCTTGATTAGCGGGAAGTACAATGAGCAGTTCTTC CASSLISGKYNEQFF
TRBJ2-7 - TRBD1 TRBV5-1 TGCGCCAGCAGCTTGGGGGTTGGGGACAGCTCCTACGAGCAGTACTTC CASSLGVGDSSYEQYF
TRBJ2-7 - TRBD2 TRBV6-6 TGTGCCAGCAGTTACTCGACTAGCGGGAGTACCTACGAGCAGTACTTC CASSYSTSGSTYEQYF
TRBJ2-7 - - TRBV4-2 TGTGCCAGCACCCCGGGGGAGCAGTACTTC CASTPGEQYF
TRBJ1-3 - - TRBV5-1 TGCGCCAGCAGCCCGGGACTGATCTCTGGAAACACCATATATTTT CASSPGLISGNTIYF
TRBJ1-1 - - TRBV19 TGTGCCAGTAGTATAGAACTCGGGAGAACGAACACTGAAGCTTTCTTT CASSIELGRTNTEAFF
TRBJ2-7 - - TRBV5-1 TGCGCCAGCAGCCGGGGGCAGGGAGCTCTGGTTTACGAGCAGTACTTC CASSRGQGALVYEQYF
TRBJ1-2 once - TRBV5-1 TGCGCCAGCAGCCGTCGCGCAGGATCTGTGCGGGGCTACACCTTC CASSRRAGSVRGYTF
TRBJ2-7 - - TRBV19 TGTGCCAGTAGGCCGACCCGGGGCTCTACCTACGAGCAGTACTTC CASRPTRGSTYEQYF
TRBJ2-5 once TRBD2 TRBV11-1 TGTGCCAGCAGCGTTTCAGTCGGACTAGCGGGATCCCAAGAGACCCAGTACTTC CASSVSVGLAGSQETQYF